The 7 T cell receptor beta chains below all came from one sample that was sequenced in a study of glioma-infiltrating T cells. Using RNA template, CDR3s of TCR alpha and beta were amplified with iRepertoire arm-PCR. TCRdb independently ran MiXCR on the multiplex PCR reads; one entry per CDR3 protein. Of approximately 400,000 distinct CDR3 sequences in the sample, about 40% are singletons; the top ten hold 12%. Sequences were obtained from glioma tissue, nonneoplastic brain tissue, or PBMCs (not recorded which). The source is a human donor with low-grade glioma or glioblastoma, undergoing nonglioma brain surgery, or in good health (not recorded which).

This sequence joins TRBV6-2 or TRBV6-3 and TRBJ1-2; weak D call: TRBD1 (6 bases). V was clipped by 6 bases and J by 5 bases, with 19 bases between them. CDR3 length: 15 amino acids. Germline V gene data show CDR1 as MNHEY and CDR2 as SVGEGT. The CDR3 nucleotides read TGTGCCAGCAGCTTGACAGACCCCAGGGGATATGGCTACACCTTC. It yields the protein CASSLTDPRGYGYTF.

CDR3 in amino acids: CASSRGASGGYTF. Here the CDR3 DNA reads TGCGCCAGCTCCCGGGGGGCATCGGGAGGCTACACCTTC. The genes are TRBV4-1 and TRBJ1-2; D possibly corresponds to TRBD1 (6 bases). Germline CDR1 is MGHRA and CDR2 is YSYEKL. Trimming pared 8 bases from V and 8 bases from J, leaving 18 bases between. This CDR3 has 13 residues.

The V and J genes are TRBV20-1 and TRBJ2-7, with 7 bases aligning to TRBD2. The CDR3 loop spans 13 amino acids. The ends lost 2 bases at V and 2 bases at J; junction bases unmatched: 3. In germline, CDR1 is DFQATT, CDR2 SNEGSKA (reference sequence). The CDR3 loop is CSARPLAAYEQYF. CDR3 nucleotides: TGCAGTGCTAGACCGCTAGCGGCCTACGAGCAGTACTTC.

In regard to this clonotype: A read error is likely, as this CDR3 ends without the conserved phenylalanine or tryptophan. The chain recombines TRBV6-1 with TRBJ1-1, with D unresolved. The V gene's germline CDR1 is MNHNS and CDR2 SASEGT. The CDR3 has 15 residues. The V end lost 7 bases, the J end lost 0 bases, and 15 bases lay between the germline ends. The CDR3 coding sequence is TGTGCCAGCATTCCACCAGAGACGGTGAACACTGAAGCTTTCTCT. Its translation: CASIPPETVNTEAFS.

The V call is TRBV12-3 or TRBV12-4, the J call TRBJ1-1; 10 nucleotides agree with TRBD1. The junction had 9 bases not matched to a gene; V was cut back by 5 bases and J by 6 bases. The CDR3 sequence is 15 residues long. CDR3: CASSPGQGVLSEAFF. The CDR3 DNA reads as TGTGCCAGCAGTCCTGGACAGGGGGTCTTATCTGAAGCTTTCTTT.

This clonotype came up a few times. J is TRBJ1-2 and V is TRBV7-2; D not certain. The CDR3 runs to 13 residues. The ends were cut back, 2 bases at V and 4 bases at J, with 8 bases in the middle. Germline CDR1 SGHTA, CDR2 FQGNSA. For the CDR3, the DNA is TGTGCCAGCAGCTTATTACATAGCTATGGCTACACCTTC. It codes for CASSLLHSYGYTF. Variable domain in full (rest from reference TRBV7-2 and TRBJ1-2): GAGVSQSPSNKVTEKGKDVELRCDPISGHTALYWYRQSLGQGLEFLIYFQGNSAPDKSGLPSDRFSAERTGGSVSTLTIQRTQQEDSAVYLCASSLLHSYGYTFGSGTRLTVV.

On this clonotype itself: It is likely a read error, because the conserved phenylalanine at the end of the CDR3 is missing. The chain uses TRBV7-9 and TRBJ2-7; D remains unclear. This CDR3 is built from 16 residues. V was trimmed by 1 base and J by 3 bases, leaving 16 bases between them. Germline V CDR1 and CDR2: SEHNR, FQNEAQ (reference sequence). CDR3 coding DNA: TGTGCCAGCAGCTTAGGTGGAGACCGACTTGTCTACGAGCAGTACCTC. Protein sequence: CASSLGGDRLVYEQYL.